The 2 T cell receptor beta chains below all came from one sample that was sequenced in a study of T cell clonotyping in hematopoietic cell transplantation. The repertoire was sequenced with immunoSEQ multiplex PCR; TCRdb's copy has only in-frame clones and lacks some. The data contain 70,000 or so clones, over 90% of them singletons. Material: peripheral blood mononuclear cells. All receptors derive from a man between 45 and 60 years old in good health. Some clones in this sample may be carry-over from other donors' samples.

This sequence joins TRBV7-2 and TRBJ1-1, with 7 bases aligning to TRBD1. The germline gives CDR1 SGHTA, CDR2 FQGNSA. CDR3 size: 15 residues. V was pared by 4 bases and J by 3 bases, with 8 bases of the junction left unmatched. The CDR3 DNA is TGTGCCAGCAGCTCTTACAGGGGATGGGACACTGAAGCTTTCTTT. Translating gives CASSSYRGWDTEAFF. Full variable domain (missing parts from reference TRBV7-2 and TRBJ1-1): GAGVSQSPSNKVTEKGKDVELRCDPISGHTALYWYRQSLGQGLEFLIYFQGNSAPDKSGLPSDRFSAERTGGSVSTLTIQRTQQEDSAVYLCASSSYRGWDTEAFFGQGTRLTVV.

This clone is a singleton in its sample. The chain links TRBV10-3 to TRBJ2-5; D is perhaps TRBD1 or TRBD2 (5 bases each). Trimming stripped 0 bases from V and 5 bases from J, with 10 bases between. CDR1 is ENHRY and CDR2 is SYGVKD in the germline V gene. This CDR3 is 14 amino acids long. CDR3 bases: TGTGCCATCAGTGAGTCGAGGGGCGGGGAGACCCAGTACTTC. The encoded protein is CAISESRGGETQYF.